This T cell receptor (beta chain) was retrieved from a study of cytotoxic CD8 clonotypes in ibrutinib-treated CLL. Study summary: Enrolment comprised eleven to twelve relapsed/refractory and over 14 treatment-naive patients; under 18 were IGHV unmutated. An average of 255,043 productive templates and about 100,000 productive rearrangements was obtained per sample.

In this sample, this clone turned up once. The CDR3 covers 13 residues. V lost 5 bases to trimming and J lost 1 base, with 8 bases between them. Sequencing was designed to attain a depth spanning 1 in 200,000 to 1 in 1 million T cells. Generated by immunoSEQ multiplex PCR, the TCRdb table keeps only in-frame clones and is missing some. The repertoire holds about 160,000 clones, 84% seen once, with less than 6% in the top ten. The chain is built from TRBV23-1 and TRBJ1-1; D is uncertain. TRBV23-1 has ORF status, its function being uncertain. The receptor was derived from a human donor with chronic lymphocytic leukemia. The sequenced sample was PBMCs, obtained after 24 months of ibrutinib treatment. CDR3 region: CASSTPGNTEAFF. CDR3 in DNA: TGCGCCAGCAGTACCCCGGGGAACACTGAAGCTTTCTTT.